This T cell receptor beta chain stems from a study of shared T cell receptors in the human thymus. The assay was immunoSEQ multiplex PCR, and TCRdb's table has in-frame clones only and misses some. The sample consists of hundreds of thousands of clones, over 90% of them appearing once. CDR3 length: 15 residues. Germline CDR1 and CDR2: KGHSH and LQKENI. After removal of 6 bases from V and 5 bases from J, the junction contained 12 bases not matched to a gene. This chain joins TRBV18 and TRBJ2-5; 7 bases align to TRBD2. This sequence originates from a human donor. Sequencing was performed on thymocytes. The CDR3 region has the DNA TGTGCCAGCTCCCCTGTCGGGGGGAAGCGGGAGACCCAGTACTTC. Encoded protein: CASSPVGGKRETQYF.